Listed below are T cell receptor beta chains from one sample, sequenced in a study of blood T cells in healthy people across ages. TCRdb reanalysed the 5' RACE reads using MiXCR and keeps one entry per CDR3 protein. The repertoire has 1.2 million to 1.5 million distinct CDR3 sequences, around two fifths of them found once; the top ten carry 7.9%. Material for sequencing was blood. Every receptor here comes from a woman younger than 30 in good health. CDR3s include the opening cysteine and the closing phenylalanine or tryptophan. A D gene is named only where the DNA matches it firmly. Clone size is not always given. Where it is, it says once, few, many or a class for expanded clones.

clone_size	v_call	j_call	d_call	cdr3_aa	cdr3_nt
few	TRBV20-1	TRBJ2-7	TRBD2	CSAILAGASEQYF	TGCAGTGCCATACTAGCGGGGGCGAGCGAGCAGTACTTC
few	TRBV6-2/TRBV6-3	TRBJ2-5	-	CASSYWRGGYNEQYF	TGTGCCAGCAGTTACTGGAGGGGCGGGTACAATGAGCAGTACTTC
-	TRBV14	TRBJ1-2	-	CASSQVYHYGYTF	TGTGCCAGCAGCCAAGTTTATCACTATGGCTACACCTTC
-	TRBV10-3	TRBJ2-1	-	CAISRTGNEQFF	TGTGCCATCAGCCGCACAGGCAATGAGCAGTTCTTC
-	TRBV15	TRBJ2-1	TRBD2	CATRGLAGDEQFF	TGTGCCACCAGAGGCCTAGCGGGGGATGAGCAGTTCTTC
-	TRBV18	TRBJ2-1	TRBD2	CASSPTSGYSEQFF	TGTGCCAGCTCACCGACTAGCGGATACAGTGAGCAGTTCTTC
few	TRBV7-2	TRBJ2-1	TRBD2	CASTLKPGGPPYNEQFF	TGTGCCAGCACCCTCAAACCGGGAGGGCCGCCCTACAATGAGCAGTTCTTC
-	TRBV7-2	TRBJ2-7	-	CASTLSSGYEQYF	TGTGCCAGCACCCTTAGTAGCGGATACGAGCAGTACTTC
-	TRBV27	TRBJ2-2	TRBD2	CASNPLIGAGTSPITGELFF	TGTGCCAGCAATCCTTTGATAGGTGCGGGGACTAGCCCGATCACCGGGGAGCTGTTTTTT
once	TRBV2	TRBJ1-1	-	CASRTSRDARNTEAFF	TGTGCCAGCAGGACCTCCCGGGACGCTCGGAACACTGAAGCTTTCTTT
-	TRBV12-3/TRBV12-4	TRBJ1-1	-	CAGGLRNTEAFF	TGTGCCGGGGGGTTGCGGAACACTGAAGCTTTCTTT
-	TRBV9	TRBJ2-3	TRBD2	CASSVATHLAGVADTQYF	TGTGCCAGCAGCGTAGCTACGCACCTAGCGGGGGTGGCAGATACGCAGTATTTT
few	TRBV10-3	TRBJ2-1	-	CAISDQNEQFF	TGTGCCATCAGTGACCAGAATGAGCAGTTCTTC
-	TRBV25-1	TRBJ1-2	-	CASSESLVGYTF	TGTGCCAGCAGTGAATCGTTGGTCGGCTACACCTTC
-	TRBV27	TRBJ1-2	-	CASSPLGHGGPESVSPYGYTF	TGTGCCAGCAGCCCTCTTGGCCATGGAGGGCCTGAGTCCGTGTCACCCTATGGCTACACCTTC
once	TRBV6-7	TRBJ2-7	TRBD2	CASSYLPTSGTSYEQYF	TGTGCCAGCAGTTACCTCCCCACTAGCGGGACCTCCTACGAGCAGTACTTC
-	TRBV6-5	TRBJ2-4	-	CASSWVNNEQYF	TGTGCCAGCAGTTGGGTTAACAATGAGCAGTACTTC
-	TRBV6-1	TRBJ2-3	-	CASSEPGTGPDTQYF	TGTGCCAGCAGTGAACCCGGTACGGGGCCAGATACGCAGTATTTT
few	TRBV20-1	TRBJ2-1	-	CSARAGYYNEQFF	TGCAGTGCTAGAGCCGGGTACTACAATGAGCAGTTCTTC
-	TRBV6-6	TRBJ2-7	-	CASSYSVRGMNEQYF	TGTGCCAGCAGTTACTCGGTCCGGGGTATGAATGAGCAGTACTTC
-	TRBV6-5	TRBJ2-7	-	CASSPGTPSIEQYF	TGTGCCAGCAGCCCCGGGACACCCAGTATAGAGCAGTACTTC
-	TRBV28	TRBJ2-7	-	CASSRTGTLSDEQYF	TGTGCCAGCAGCAGAACCGGGACCTTGAGCGACGAGCAGTACTTC
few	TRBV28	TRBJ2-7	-	CASSAGALHEQYF	TGTGCCAGCAGTGCCGGAGCTCTCCACGAGCAGTACTTC
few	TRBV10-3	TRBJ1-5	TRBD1	CAISKLPGGGQPQHF	TGTGCCATCTCAAAACTCCCAGGGGGCGGTCAGCCCCAGCATTTT
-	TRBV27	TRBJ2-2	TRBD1	CASNVDRGLAGELFF	TGTGCCAGCAATGTGGACAGGGGGCTCGCCGGGGAGCTGTTTTTT
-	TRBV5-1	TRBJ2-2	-	CASSPSFPPRLNIGELFF	TGCGCCAGCAGCCCATCTTTCCCACCTAGGTTGAACATCGGGGAGCTGTTTTTT
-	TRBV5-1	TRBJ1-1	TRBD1	CASSMGPGQGSDTEAFF	TGCGCCAGCAGTATGGGGCCGGGACAGGGTAGCGACACTGAAGCTTTCTTT
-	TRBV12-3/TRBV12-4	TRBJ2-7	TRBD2	CASSVGGVPEQYF	TGTGCCAGCAGTGTTGGGGGGGTCCCCGAGCAGTACTTC
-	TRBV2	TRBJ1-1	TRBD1	CASDRVETEAFF	TGTGCCAGCGACAGGGTTGAGACTGAAGCTTTCTTT
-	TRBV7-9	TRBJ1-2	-	CATATPRGWGYTF	TGTGCCACCGCAACTCCACGGGGTTGGGGCTACACCTTC
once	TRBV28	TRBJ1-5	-	CATLALGQPQHF	TGTGCCACCCTAGCCTTGGGACAGCCCCAGCATTTT
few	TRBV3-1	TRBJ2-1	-	CASSQDGPGEQFF	TGTGCCAGCAGCCAAGACGGCCCAGGGGAGCAGTTCTTC
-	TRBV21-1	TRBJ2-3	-	CASSKGSMGDTQYF	TGTGCCAGCAGCAAAGGGTCGATGGGGGATACGCAGTATTTT
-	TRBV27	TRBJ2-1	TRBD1	CASSRQGIGRGQFF	TGTGCCAGCAGTAGACAGGGAATCGGACGCGGGCAGTTCTTC
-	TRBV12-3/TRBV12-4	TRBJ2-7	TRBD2	CASSNEGGSKYEQYF	TGTGCCAGCAGTAATGAAGGCGGGAGTAAGTACGAGCAGTACTTC
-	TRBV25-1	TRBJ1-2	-	CASSEFGQGANYGYTF	TGTGCCAGCAGTGAATTCGGGCAGGGTGCTAACTATGGCTACACCTTC
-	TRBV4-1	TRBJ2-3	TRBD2	CASSQGGGLAGTDTQYF	TGCGCCAGCAGCCAAGGGGGGGGACTAGCGGGAACAGATACGCAGTATTTT